This T cell receptor beta chain was found in a study of coeliac disease. Assay: immunoSEQ multiplex PCR; the TCRdb copy retains only in-frame clones and omits some. The data contain around 4,800 clones, 65% to 75% of them seen just once; the ten biggest clones take up approximately 4.8%. Input material: lamina propria lymphocytes from the gut. The clonotype was recovered from a woman under 30 with active celiac disease.

The CDR3 loop is CASSLGLAGGGTDTQYF. Written as DNA, the CDR3 is TGTGCCAGCAGCCTTGGACTAGCGGGAGGAGGCACAGATACGCAGTATTTT. This rearrangement joins TRBV7-9 to TRBJ2-3, with 14 bases lining up with TRBD2. Germline V gives CDR1 SEHNR, CDR2 FQNEAQ (reference sequence). The CDR3 runs to 17 residues. The trim removed 5 bases at V and 1 base at J, leaving 5 bases unmatched. Drawing the rest from reference TRBV7-9 and TRBJ2-3, the complete variable domain is DTGVSQNPRHKITKRGQNVTFRCDPISEHNRLYWYRQTLGQGPEFLTYFQNEAQLEKSRLLSDRFSAERPKGSFSTLEIQRTEQGDSAMYLCASSLGLAGGGTDTQYFGPGTRLTVL.